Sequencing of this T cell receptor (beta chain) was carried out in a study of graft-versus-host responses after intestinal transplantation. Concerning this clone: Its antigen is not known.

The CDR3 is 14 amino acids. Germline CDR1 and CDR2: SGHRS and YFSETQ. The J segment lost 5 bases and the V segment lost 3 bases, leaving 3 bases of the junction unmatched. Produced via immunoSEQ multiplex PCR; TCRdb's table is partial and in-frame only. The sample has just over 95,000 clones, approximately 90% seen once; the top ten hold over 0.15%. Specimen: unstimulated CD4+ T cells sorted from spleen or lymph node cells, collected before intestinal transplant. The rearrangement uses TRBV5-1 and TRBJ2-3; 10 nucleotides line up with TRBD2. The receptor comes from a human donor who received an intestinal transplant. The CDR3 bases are TGCGCCAGCAGCTCCCTAGCGGGAGAAGATACGCAGTATTTT. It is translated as CASSSLAGEDTQYF.